This is a list of T cell receptor beta chains from one sample in a study of neoadjuvant anti-PD-1 for oral cavity cancer. Repertoires were generated with immunoSEQ multiplex PCR, while TCRdb's copy carries only in-frame clones and drops some. The top ten clones hold roughly 3.4% of a sample with 60,000 to 75,000 clones, 80% to 90% of them seen once. The starting material was PBMCs, obtained before nivolumab (anti-PD-1) treatment. All receptors come from a person aged 40 to 85 with oral cavity squamous cell carcinoma. Both conserved end residues are part of each CDR3. A D gene is named only where the DNA matches it firmly. Only some rows state a clone size, as once, few, many or a class for expanded clones.

D	V	size	J	DNA	CDR3
.	TRBV11-3	.	TRBJ1-5	TGTGCCAGCAGCTCCCCGAAGGCCCAGCATTTT	CASSSPKAQHF
.	TRBV5-8	.	TRBJ2-3	TGTGCCAGCAGCCATGGGAGCGGTATCACAGATACGCAGTATTTT	CASSHGSGITDTQYF
.	TRBV5-1	.	TRBJ2-7	TGCGCCAGCAGCACATACACAGGCGAGCAGTACTTC	CASSTYTGEQYF
TRBD2	TRBV4-2	.	TRBJ2-1	TGTGCCAGCAGCCAAGAGGCGGGGGGATCAAATGAGCAGTTCTTC	CASSQEAGGSNEQFF
.	TRBV11-2	medium-sized	TRBJ1-1	TGTGCCAGCAGCTTAGATCCAGGGTCGGGTGAAGCTTTCTTT	CASSLDPGSGEAFF
.	TRBV6-5	once	TRBJ2-2	TGTGCCAGCAATGCAGCGGCCGGGGAGCTGTTTTTT	CASNAAAGELFF
.	TRBV6-4	.	TRBJ1-6	TGTGCCAGCAGTGAACATATTAATTCACCCCTCCACTTT	CASSEHINSPLHF
.	TRBV7-6	few	TRBJ2-2	TGTGCCAGCAGCTTTTTCCCCGCCGCCGGCACCGGGGAGCTGTTTTTT	CASSFFPAAGTGELFF
TRBD2	TRBV28	.	TRBJ2-7	TGTGCCAGCAGTTCACCGGGACTAGCGCGTGAGCAGTACTTC	CASSSPGLAREQYF
TRBD1	TRBV30	.	TRBJ1-3	TGTGCCTGGAGTCCCGGGACAGGGGGAAACACCATATATTTT	CAWSPGTGGNTIYF
.	TRBV28	few	TRBJ2-7	TGTGCCAGCAGTTTCTCAGGGATCTACGAGCAGTACTTC	CASSFSGIYEQYF
TRBD1	TRBV6-6	.	TRBJ1-1	TGTGCCAGCAGTAACAGACAGGGGGCGTACACTGAAGCTTTCTTT	CASSNRQGAYTEAFF
.	TRBV2	.	TRBJ1-5	TGTGCCAGCAGGACCAATAGCAATCAGCCCCAGCATTTT	CASRTNSNQPQHF
.	TRBV30	few	TRBJ1-3	TGTGCCTGGAGCCATACAGGGTACGGAAACACCATATATTTT	CAWSHTGYGNTIYF
TRBD2	TRBV6-1	.	TRBJ2-3	TGTGCCAGCAGGGAGGTGAGCGGGAGGTCCGGTACGCAGTATTTT	CASREVSGRSGTQYF
.	TRBV2	.	TRBJ2-1	TGTGCCAGCAAGGAGGGGGCTCAGAATGAGCAGTTCTTC	CASKEGAQNEQFF
.	TRBV20-1	.	TRBJ2-7	TGCAGTGGCAATGACTTGGGCGAGCAGTACTTC	CSGNDLGEQYF
.	TRBV5-1	.	TRBJ2-5	TGCGCCAGCAATATGGCAGGGGGGTTTGGGACCCAGTACTTC	CASNMAGGFGTQYF
TRBD2	TRBV5-1	.	TRBJ2-7	TGCGCCAGCAGCCGCGGGGAGGGGTGGCACGAGCAGTACTTC	CASSRGEGWHEQYF
.	TRBV7-9	.	TRBJ1-1	TGTGCCAGCAGAACCGGGACAATGAACACTGAAGCTTTCTTT	CASRTGTMNTEAFF
.	TRBV5-1	.	TRBJ1-5	TGCGCCAGCAGCTTAGGCAGCAATCAGCCCCAGCATTTT	CASSLGSNQPQHF
.	TRBV29-1	.	TRBJ1-1	TGCAGCGTGGGGCAGGCGGGTACTGAAGCTTTCTTT	CSVGQAGTEAFF
.	TRBV10-3	medium-sized	TRBJ1-1	TGTGCCATCAGGGGGGAATGGGACACTGAAGCTTTCTTT	CAIRGEWDTEAFF
.	TRBV4-2	.	TRBJ1-4	TGTGCCAGCAGCCACACCGGGACAACTCAAGAAAAACTGTTTTTT	CASSHTGTTQEKLFF
.	TRBV27	few	TRBJ2-3	TGTGCCAGCAGAAGGACTTACGCCACAGATACGCAGTATTTT	CASRRTYATDTQYF
.	TRBV5-6	.	TRBJ2-1	TGTGCCAGCAGCTTTTCTCCTTTAGAAGGGGAGTTCTTC	CASSFSPLEGEFF
TRBD2	TRBV5-4	few	TRBJ2-5	TGTGCCAGCAGCGAGGGGGGACTAGCGGATCAAGAGACCCAGTACTTC	CASSEGGLADQETQYF
.	TRBV5-4	once	TRBJ1-1	TGTGCCAGCAGCTTTAACAGGGCGGGTAGTAACACTGAAGCTTTCTTT	CASSFNRAGSNTEAFF
TRBD2	TRBV7-2	.	TRBJ2-1	TGTGCCAGCAGTTTAGGGAGCGGGGACTACAATGAGCAGTTCTTC	CASSLGSGDYNEQFF
TRBD1	TRBV7-3	.	TRBJ1-1	TGTGCCAGCAGCAGAGGACAGGGGGCTGTGAACACTGAAGCTTTCTTT	CASSRGQGAVNTEAFF
.	TRBV6-6	.	TRBJ1-2	TGTGCCAGCAGTCTCGACAACTATGGCTACACCTTC	CASSLDNYGYTF
TRBD1	TRBV7-6	.	TRBJ2-7	TGTGCCAGCAGCCCAAGGCAGGGGGCATGGGAGCAGTACTTC	CASSPRQGAWEQYF
.	TRBV6-1	.	TRBJ2-5	TGTGCCACCCGGGGGACAGCTCAAGAGACCCAGTACTTC	CATRGTAQETQYF
TRBD2	TRBV2	.	TRBJ2-3	TGTGCCAGCAGTGAACTAGCGGGCATCACAGATACGCAGTATTTT	CASSELAGITDTQYF
TRBD1	TRBV28	.	TRBJ2-3	TGTGCCAGCAGTTTATTGAGAGGGGGCCCAGATACGCAGTATTTT	CASSLLRGGPDTQYF
.	TRBV11-2	.	TRBJ1-2	TGTGCCAGCAGCTTCTCGGACGGGAACTATGGCTACACCTTC	CASSFSDGNYGYTF
TRBD1	TRBV29-1	.	TRBJ1-2	TGCAGCGTTATATACACGGACAGGGGGCTTGGCTACACCTTC	CSVIYTDRGLGYTF
.	TRBV19	.	TRBJ1-6	TGTGCCAGTGTTGGGGATTTTAATTCACCCCTCCACTTT	CASVGDFNSPLHF
.	TRBV6-5	.	TRBJ2-7	TGTGCCAGCGCCCCCCAGGGAGTGGGCTACGAGCAGTACTTC	CASAPQGVGYEQYF
.	TRBV19	.	TRBJ1-5	TGTGCCAGTAGTATAGACAGGGGACCCAGCAATCAGCCCCAGCATTTT	CASSIDRGPSNQPQHF
.	TRBV7-6	.	TRBJ2-3	TGTGCCAGCAGCTTGTGGGGGGGGCCCTCCGATACGCAGTATTTT	CASSLWGGPSDTQYF
.	TRBV2	.	TRBJ1-5	TGTGCCAGCAGCCAGGGAGGGAGGCGTCAGCCCCAGCATTTT	CASSQGGRRQPQHF
.	TRBV12-5	.	TRBJ1-4	TGTGCTAGTGGCGTCAACCGGGCCGAAAAACTGTTTTTT	CASGVNRAEKLFF
.	TRBV9	.	TRBJ2-1	TGTGCCAGCACTCCGGGCCCTTTGCTGTACAATGAGCAGTTCTTC	CASTPGPLLYNEQFF
.	TRBV6-5	.	TRBJ1-3	TGTGCCAGCAGTTCGGGTTTGACGGGAAACACCATATATTTT	CASSSGLTGNTIYF